This TCR beta chain was captured by sequencing in a study of T cell repertoires in cytomegalovirus infection. Whole-study context: It can be stated that public TCR beta signatures indicated CMV infection as well as a matching HLA type. Broader study findings: Cumulated frequencies of public TCR beta families served to identify carriers of CMV plus the relevant HLA. Clonotypes of TCR beta that were HLA-C-restricted and CMV-specific dominated the ex vivo response.

In TCRdb, the reads were re-called with MiXCR into one record per CDR3 protein. Found here are about 530,000 distinct CDR3 sequences, about 30% of them singletons; the top ten hold roughly 13%. Germline values: CDR1 SGHVS, CDR2 FQNEAQ. The V end was cut by 2 bases, the J end by 0 bases, with 14 bases between. The CDR3 consists of 17 residues. In regard to this clonotype: Antigen specificity is unknown.

Sequenced sample: PBMCs. The sequence came from a human donor in good health (CMV status not recorded). Some clones in this sample may be carry-over from other donors' samples. V gene TRBV7-8 combines with J gene TRBJ1-3; D may be TRBD1 (5 bases). CDR3 DNA: TGTGCCAGCAGCTTAAGGCTAACAGGATTCTCTGGAAACACCATATATTTT. This gives the protein CASSLRLTGFSGNTIYF.